The next 7 T cell receptor beta chains were all read from a single sample in a study of neoadjuvant anti-PD-1 for oral cavity cancer. Generated by immunoSEQ multiplex PCR, the TCRdb table keeps only in-frame clones and is missing some. The sample includes some 33,000 clones, about 87% of them seen just once. The material was PBMCs, obtained before nivolumab (anti-PD-1) treatment. The receptors come from a person between 35 and 79 years old with oral cavity squamous cell carcinoma.

CDR3 sequence reads: CASSEGAGELFF. The CDR3 DNA follows: TGTGCCAGCAGCGAAGGGGCCGGGGAGCTGTTTTTT. This chain joins TRBV9 and TRBJ2-2; a possible D gene is TRBD1 (5 bases). Germline V gene sequence: CDR1 SGDLS, CDR2 YYNGEE. CDR3 length: 12 amino acids. Trimming cost V 3 bases and J 6 bases, with 6 bases left between them.

The CDR3 DNA follows: TGTGCCAGCAGTTTAACATTTCCCGGCTACACCTTC. Its translation is CASSLTFPGYTF. J is TRBJ1-2 and V is TRBV28; D not certain. Trimming cost V 2 bases and J 8 bases, with 9 bases left between them. The CDR3 sequence is 12 residues long. The germline V gene has CDR1 MDHEN and CDR2 SYDVKM.

The chain uses TRBV10-3 and TRBJ2-7; D gene ambiguous. Germline CDR1 is ENHRY and CDR2 is SYGVKD. The V gene lost 2 bases and the J gene lost 2 bases, with 16 bases spanning the gap. The CDR3 loop spans 16 amino acids. CDR3 in DNA: TGTGCCATCAGTGAGCTTTTAGGTCAGCGAGCCTACGAGCAGTACTTC. The encoded protein is CAISELLGQRAYEQYF.

The rearrangement links TRBV11-2 to TRBJ1-4; a weak D match, TRBD1 (6 bases). V lost 5 bases to trimming and J lost 3 bases, with 16 bases between them. This CDR3 has 16 amino acids. Germline V gene lookup returns CDR1 SGHAT and CDR2 FQNNGV. The CDR3 protein is CASSPRDWGPNEKLFF. The CDR3 DNA reads TGTGCCAGCAGCCCGCGTGACTGGGGGCCTAATGAAAAACTGTTTTTT.

The chain uses TRBV7-8 and TRBJ2-7, with 7 bases aligning to TRBD1. This CDR3 contains 15 residues. Germline CDR1 is SGHVS and CDR2 is FQNEAQ. V shed 1 base and J 0 bases; nucleotides not matched to a gene: 3. The CDR3 sequence is CASSLVQGNSYEQYF. The CDR3 nucleotides read TGTGCCAGCAGCTTAGTACAGGGGAACTCCTACGAGCAGTACTTC.

The CDR3 protein is CASRLLRGEETQYF. CDR3 DNA: TGTGCCAGCAGACTACTTAGGGGGGAAGAGACCCAGTACTTC. V gene TRBV7-9 combines with J gene TRBJ2-5, with D possibly being TRBD1 or TRBD2 (6 bases each). This CDR3 has 14 amino acids. CDR1 is SEHNR, CDR2 FQNEAQ, per germline (reference sequence). Trimming cost V 6 bases and J 3 bases, with 14 bases left between them.

The V gene is TRBV25-1, the J gene TRBJ2-5, with D perhaps matching TRBD1 or TRBD2 (5 bases each). The length of the CDR3 is 15 residues. V was pared by 3 bases and J by 0 bases, with 11 bases between. Germline values: CDR1 MGHDK, CDR2 SYGVNS. The CDR3 is CASSEGVSYQETQYF. The DNA of the CDR3 is TGTGCCAGCAGTGAGGGGGTTTCCTACCAAGAGACCCAGTACTTC. The full variable domain, its missing parts supplied by reference TRBV25-1 and TRBJ2-5, is EADIYQTPRYLVIGTGKKITLECSQTMGHDKMYWYQQDPGMELHLIHYSYGVNSTEKGDLSSESTVSRIRTEHFPLTLESARPSHTSQYLCASSEGVSYQETQYFGPGTRLLVL.